The 15 T cell receptor beta chains below were found in one sample sequenced in a study of blood T cell repertoires in COVID-19. Assay used: immunoSEQ multiplex PCR; TCRdb lists only in-frame clones, some missing. The sample holds some 450,000 clones; 85% to 90% are singletons and the top ten take 0.8% to 0.85%. The specimen was peripheral blood. The receptors originated from a man younger than 30 with COVID-19, enrolled during active disease.

The CDR3: CASSPQGSDTEAFF. The CDR3 DNA reads as TGTGCCAGCAGCCCACAGGGGTCTGACACTGAAGCTTTCTTT. The chain uses TRBV5-6 and TRBJ1-1, with TRBD1 matching over 7 bases. This CDR3 has 14 residues. V was pared by 4 bases and J by 3 bases, with 6 bases of the junction left unmatched. Germline-derived CDR1 and CDR2 are SGHDT and YYEEEE.

The V and J genes are TRBV7-9 and TRBJ1-6; TRBD1 is a possible D gene (5 bases). Germline values: CDR1 SEHNR, CDR2 FQNEAQ (reference sequence). V was cut by 7 bases and J by 1 base, with 20 bases left in between. This CDR3 has 18 amino acids. CDR3 sequence (DNA): TGTGCCAGCACCCCCGGCCGGGACTGGGGGTCCTATAATTCACCCCTCCACTTT. It specifies CASTPGRDWGSYNSPLHF.

This chain links TRBV9 with TRBJ1-3; maybe TRBD1 (5 bases). This CDR3 is 15 amino acids long. The V gene's germline CDR1 is SGDLS and CDR2 YYNGEE. V lost 4 bases to trimming and J lost 4 bases, with 15 bases between them. CDR3 loop: CASSFTPGQGNTIYF. CDR3 nucleotide sequence: TGTGCCAGCAGCTTTACCCCAGGGCAAGGAAACACCATATATTTT.

Of note for this clone: Other DNA sequences in the sample encode the same CDR3. The V call is TRBV12-3 or TRBV12-4, the J call TRBJ1-1, with D unresolved. V was cut by 2 bases and J by 0 bases, with 4 bases left in between. The CDR3 contains 13 residues. The chain's CDR3 is CASSLTLNTEAFF. The CDR3 region has the DNA TGTGCCAGCAGTTTAACACTGAACACTGAAGCTTTCTTT.

The rearrangement links TRBV27 to TRBJ2-7; the match to TRBD2 covers 7 bases. The germline gives CDR1 MNHEY, CDR2 SMNVEV (reference sequence). V was pared by 7 bases and J by 2 bases, with 5 bases of the junction left unmatched. This CDR3 has 13 residues. The CDR3 loop reads CASKWREPYEQYF. In nucleotides, the CDR3 is TGTGCCAGCAAGTGGCGGGAGCCCTACGAGCAGTACTTC.

This chain joins TRBV7-2 and TRBJ2-1, with D unclear. Germline CDR1 SGHTA, CDR2 FQGNSA. Trimming left V 4 bases short and J 4 bases short, with 11 bases between. The CDR3 contains 14 residues. As DNA, the CDR3 is TGTGCCAGCAGCTCGCGCGGATTTTACAATGAGCAGTTCTTC. Translated: CASSSRGFYNEQFF.

This clone was counted only a few times. The chain has TRBV2 and TRBJ2-2, with D unclear. Trimming took off 4 bases at V and 5 bases at J, with 8 bases between the two ends. The CDR3 totals 13 residues. Germline CDR1 SNHLY, CDR2 FYNNEI. The CDR3 DNA reads TGTGCCAGCAGTGGGATCGGGACCGGGGAGCTGTTTTTT. Its translation is CASSGIGTGELFF. Complete variable domain (other parts from reference TRBV2 and TRBJ2-2): EPEVTQTPSHQVTQMGQEVILRCVPISNHLYFYWYRQILGQKVEFLVSFYNNEISEKSEIFDDQFSVERPDGSNFTLKIRSTKLEDSAMYFCASSGIGTGELFFGEGSRLTVL.

V gene TRBV6-5 combines with J gene TRBJ1-1, with TRBD1 as a possible D gene (5 bases). V was clipped by 2 bases and J by 6 bases, with 10 bases between them. There are 13 residues in the CDR3. Germline values: CDR1 MNHEY, CDR2 SVGAGI. The CDR3 coding sequence is TGTGCCAGCAGTTACGCAGGGATGGCTGAAGCTTTCTTT. Amino acid sequence: CASSYAGMAEAFF.

The genes are TRBV5-4 and TRBJ1-5, with 7 bases lining up with TRBD1. Germline-derived CDR1 and CDR2 are SGHNT and YYREEE (reference sequence). The V and J ends lost 5 bases and 0 bases, in that order; junction bases with no gene match: 17. The CDR3 runs 19 residues. Here the CDR3 DNA reads TGTGCCAGCAGGTTACAGGGGCGACCTTTGAATTATAGCAATCAGCCCCAGCATTTT. It encodes CASRLQGRPLNYSNQPQHF.

The J gene is TRBJ2-3, the V gene TRBV9; D gene unclear. Trimming shortened V by 0 bases and J by 2 bases, and 7 bases separated the two germline ends. The CDR3 contains 14 residues. Germline loops: CDR1 SGDLS, CDR2 YYNGEE. CDR3 nucleotides: TGTGCCAGCAGCGTAGATCGAGACACAGATACGCAGTATTTT. Translated, it gives CASSVDRDTDTQYF.

This sequence joins TRBV19 and TRBJ1-2, with 7 bases fitting TRBD1. Germline CDR1 reads LNHDA; CDR2 reads SQIVND (reference sequence). The CDR3 extends over 14 amino acids. V shed 3 bases and J 7 bases; nucleotides not matched to a gene: 8. The chain's CDR3 is CASSIDRVRSGYTF. Here the CDR3 DNA reads TGTGCCAGTAGTATCGACAGGGTGCGATCTGGCTACACCTTC.

The J gene is TRBJ1-6, the V gene TRBV11-2; 7 positions agree with TRBD1. The V segment lost 5 bases and the J segment 8 bases; nucleotides outside the gene matches: 12. The CDR3 totals 16 residues. CDR1 is SGHAT, CDR2 FQNNGV, per germline. CDR3 region: CASSRDRDSRDSPLHF. CDR3 nucleotides: TGTGCCAGCAGCAGAGACCGGGACAGTCGTGATTCACCCCTCCACTTT.

Turning to this clone: Within the sample, other DNA sequences also encode this same CDR3. The chain links TRBV5-6 to TRBJ1-1; possibly TRBD1 for D (6 bases). There are 12 residues in the CDR3. Trimming stripped 3 bases from V and 3 bases from J, with 6 bases between. Germline V lookup: CDR1 SGHDT, CDR2 YYEEEE. DNA of the CDR3: TGTGCCAGCAGCTCAGGGGACACTGAAGCTTTCTTT. Amino acid sequence: CASSSGDTEAFF.

V is TRBV7-2 and J is TRBJ1-4; D gene uncertain. The germline gives CDR1 SGHTA, CDR2 FQGNSA. There are 15 residues in the CDR3. V was trimmed by 1 base and J by 3 bases, leaving 9 bases between them. This CDR3 is CASSLDPTANEKLFF. The CDR3 DNA sequence: TGTGCCAGCAGCTTAGATCCAACAGCTAATGAAAAACTGTTTTTT.

The chain combines TRBV5-4 with TRBJ1-2; unclear D gene. The V and J ends lost 4 bases and 6 bases respectively, with 13 bases between them. Germline CDR1 SGHNT, CDR2 YYREEE (reference sequence). CDR3 length: 13 residues. CDR3 nucleotide sequence: TGTGCCAGCAGCGGAACCCCAGGAAATGGCTACACCTTC. Protein sequence: CASSGTPGNGYTF.